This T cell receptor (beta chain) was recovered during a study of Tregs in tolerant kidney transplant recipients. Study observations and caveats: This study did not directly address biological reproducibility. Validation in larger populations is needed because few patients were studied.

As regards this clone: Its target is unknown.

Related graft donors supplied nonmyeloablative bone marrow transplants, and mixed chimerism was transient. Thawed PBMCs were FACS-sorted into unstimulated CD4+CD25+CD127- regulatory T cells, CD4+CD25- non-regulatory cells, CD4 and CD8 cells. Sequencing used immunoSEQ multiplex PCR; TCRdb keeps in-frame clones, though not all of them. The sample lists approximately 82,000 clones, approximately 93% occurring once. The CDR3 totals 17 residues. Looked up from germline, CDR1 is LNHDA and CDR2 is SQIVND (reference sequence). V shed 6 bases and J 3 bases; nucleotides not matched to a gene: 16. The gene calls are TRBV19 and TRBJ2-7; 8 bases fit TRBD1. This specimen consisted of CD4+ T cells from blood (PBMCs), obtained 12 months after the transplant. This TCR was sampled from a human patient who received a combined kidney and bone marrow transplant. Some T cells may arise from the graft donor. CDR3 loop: CASSIKTYRTGNYEQYF. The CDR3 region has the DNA TGTGCCAGTAGCATAAAAACCTACCGGACAGGGAACTACGAGCAGTACTTC.